The rows below give T cell receptor beta chains drawn from one sample of a study of blood T cells in healthy people across ages. TCRdb re-analysed the 5' RACE reads in MiXCR, keeping a single row per CDR3 protein. The data contain approximately 680,000 distinct CDR3 sequences, around 32% of them singletons. The sequenced sample was blood. These receptor sequences come from a woman over 75 in good health. Both conserved end residues are part of each CDR3. D genes are given only for firm matches. The listing skips clone size in some rows; elsewhere it reads once, few, many or a size class.

CDR3 protein	CDR3 DNA	V gene	D gene	J gene	clone size
CASSLGYPRTGNYEQYF	TGTGCCAGCAGCTTAGGGTACCCCCGGACAGGCAACTACGAGCAGTACTTC	TRBV7-9	TRBD1	TRBJ2-7	.
CASSGDWNSPLHF	TGTGCCAGCAGCGGCGATTGGAATTCACCCCTCCACTTT	TRBV28	.	TRBJ1-6	few
CSAVGASGYGYTF	TGCAGCGCCGTGGGGGCATCCGGGTATGGCTACACCTTC	TRBV29-1	.	TRBJ1-2	many
CARTSEPGTDTQYF	TGTGCCAGGACCTCGGAGCCAGGCACAGATACGCAGTATTTT	TRBV2	.	TRBJ2-3	many
CASSQGPGDTQYF	TGTGCCAGCAGCCAAGGGCCAGGGGATACGCAGTATTTT	TRBV6-5	.	TRBJ2-3	.
CASSLVRARESEQYF	TGTGCCAGCAGCTTAGTGAGAGCTAGGGAGAGCGAGCAGTACTTC	TRBV7-2	.	TRBJ2-7	.
CAWTTGVVVLHF	TGTGCCTGGACCACCGGGGTTGTAGTCCTCCACTTT	TRBV30	.	TRBJ1-6	.
CASSSGRWSDEQFF	TGTGCCAGCAGCTCGGGGAGGTGGAGTGATGAGCAGTTCTTC	TRBV11-3	.	TRBJ2-1	many
CASGPPTNYGYTF	TGTGCCAGCGGCCCCCCTACTAACTATGGCTACACCTTC	TRBV12-3/TRBV12-4	.	TRBJ1-2	many
CASRGTKSQETQYF	TGCGCCAGCAGAGGGACAAAGAGCCAAGAGACCCAGTACTTC	TRBV5-1	.	TRBJ2-5	many
CASSPIGVHEQFF	TGTGCCAGCAGCCCCATAGGGGTTCATGAGCAGTTCTTC	TRBV7-6	.	TRBJ2-1	.
CASRLTGGGIGEQFF	TGTGCCAGCAGATTAACAGGGGGGGGCATCGGTGAGCAGTTCTTC	TRBV6-2/TRBV6-3	.	TRBJ2-1	many
CASSPRQGFNQETQYF	TGTGCCAGCAGTCCTCGACAGGGGTTTAACCAAGAGACCCAGTACTTC	TRBV28	TRBD1	TRBJ2-5	.
CANGAPGSYTF	TGTGCCAACGGGGCGCCTGGGAGCTACACCTTC	TRBV2	.	TRBJ1-2	.
CSARIPRPQHF	TGCAGTGCTAGAATCCCCCGGCCCCAGCATTTT	TRBV20-1	.	TRBJ1-5	.
CSVEDRDRDIISGANVPTF	TGCAGCGTTGAAGATCGTGACAGAGACATAATCTCTGGGGCCAACGTCCCGACTTTC	TRBV29-1	.	TRBJ2-6	few
CASSDKRDEAFF	TGTGCCAGCAGTGACAAGAGAGATGAAGCTTTCTTT	TRBV6-4	.	TRBJ1-1	many